The 30 T cell receptor beta chains presented below share a single source sample, sequenced in a study of CD8 T cells in Susac syndrome. Random-hexamer reverse transcription was applied to about 0.45 to 1 ug RNA. TCRdb reprocessed the immunoSEQ multiplex PCR reads with MiXCR, giving one entry per CDR3 protein. The data show around 160,000 distinct CDR3 sequences, roughly 94% seen once. The sample consisted of CD4+ T cells from PBMCs. Receptors originate from a human donor with multiple sclerosis.

J is TRBJ2-1 and V is TRBV4-1; D assignment may be TRBD1 or TRBD2 (5 bases each). Germline V gene lookup returns CDR1 MGHRA and CDR2 YSYEKL. The CDR3 covers 15 residues. V lost 3 bases and J lost 7, with 16 bases in between. The CDR3 sequence: CASSQRGGATNEQFF. CDR3 DNA: TGCGCCAGCAGCCAGAGGGGTGGGGCCACGAATGAGCAGTTCTTC.

V usage is TRBV5-6 and J usage is TRBJ1-5; D remains ambiguous. Trimming shortened V by 5 bases and J by 2 bases, and 14 bases separated the two germline ends. The CDR3 has 15 amino acids. Germline loops: CDR1 SGHDT, CDR2 YYEEEE. The CDR3 reads CASSSTWLGNQPQHF. For the CDR3, the DNA is TGTGCCAGCAGTTCGACCTGGCTTGGCAATCAGCCCCAGCATTTT.

This chain joins TRBV23-1 and TRBJ1-1; no clear D. TRBV23-1 falls under the ORF class, with uncertain function. There are 14 residues in the CDR3. Trimming stripped 3 bases from V and 0 bases from J, with 8 bases between. CDR3 residues: CASSHHGMNTEAFF. The CDR3 bases are TGCGCCAGCAGTCACCACGGTATGAACACTGAAGCTTTCTTT.

This clonotype was found once. The gene calls are TRBV7-2 and TRBJ2-7, with 9 bases lining up with TRBD1. The CDR3 consists of 16 residues. Germline CDR1 reads SGHTA; CDR2 reads FQGNSA. After removal of 5 bases from V and 7 bases from J, the junction contained 15 bases not matched to a gene. CDR3 sequence (DNA): TGTGCCAGCAGCGCCGGCGGACAGGGGTTGTGGTGGGAGCAGTACTTC. Translated: CASSAGGQGLWWEQYF.

The CDR3 DNA is TGCGCCAGCAGCTTTGAGGGAACCCCCCGAGAGTTCTTC. Its protein product is CASSFEGTPREFF. V usage is TRBV5-1 and J usage is TRBJ2-1; D perhaps matches TRBD2 (5 bases). Deletions cut 2 bases from V and 14 bases from J, with 17 bases between. The germline CDR1 and CDR2 sequences are SGHRS and YFSETQ. CDR3 length equals 13 residues.

The V and J genes are TRBV29-1 and TRBJ2-7, with 12 nucleotides matching TRBD2. The germline V gene encodes CDR1 SQVTM and CDR2 ANQGSEA. V gave up 6 bases and J gave up 4 bases; unmatched junction bases: 7. There are 14 residues in the CDR3. Written as DNA, the CDR3 is TGCAGCGTCCTGGGACTAGCGGGCCGGTACGAGCAGTACTTC. Its protein product is CSVLGLAGRYEQYF.

This clonotype was seen just once. J is TRBJ1-3 and V is TRBV20-1; possible D gene TRBD1, 5 bases. V lost 2 bases and J lost 4, with 12 bases in between. The CDR3 runs to 14 residues. CDR1 is DFQATT and CDR2 is SNEGSKA in the germline V gene (reference sequence). The CDR3 is CSARPGGGGNTIYF. DNA of the CDR3: TGCAGTGCTAGACCGGGGGGTGGAGGAAACACCATATATTTT.

The chain combines TRBV23-1 with TRBJ1-2, with D maybe TRBD1 (5 bases). TRBV23-1 is an open reading frame whose function is uncertain. This CDR3 comprises 16 residues. V was clipped by 4 bases and J by 8 bases, with 23 bases between them. CDR3 protein: CASSPPKCWGCNGYTF. CDR3 bases: TGCGCCAGCAGTCCTCCTAAGTGTTGGGGGTGTAACGGCTACACCTTC.

This clonotype was picked up one time. The CDR3 reads CASTGDRGNYGYTF. The CDR3 coding sequence is TGTGCCAGCACCGGGGACAGGGGAAACTATGGCTACACCTTC. The J gene is TRBJ1-2, the V gene TRBV12-3 or TRBV12-4, with TRBD1 identical over 10 bases. The CDR3 contains 14 residues. V shed 7 bases and J 2 bases; nucleotides not matched to a gene: 4.

The chain recombines TRBV5-1 with TRBJ2-7, with D hard to call. The CDR3 covers 14 residues. Trimming removed 2 bases from V and 3 bases from J, with 12 bases in between. Germline V gene lookup returns CDR1 SGHRS and CDR2 YFSETQ. The CDR3 coding sequence is TGCGCCAGCAGCTTCCGGAGTGAAGGCTACGAGCAGTACTTC. The encoded protein is CASSFRSEGYEQYF. Complete variable domain (other parts from reference TRBV5-1 and TRBJ2-7): KAGVTQTPRYLIKTRGQQVTLSCSPISGHRSVSWYQQTPGQGLQFLFEYFSETQRNKGNFPGRFSGRQFSNSRSEMNVSTLELGDSALYLCASSFRSEGYEQYFGPGTRLTVT.

The chain has TRBV28 and TRBJ1-2; D might be TRBD1 (5 bases). V was clipped by 5 bases and J by 4 bases, with 14 bases between them. The CDR3 length is 14 residues. CDR1 is MDHEN and CDR2 is SYDVKM in the germline V gene. The CDR3 coding sequence is TGTGCCAGCAGTCCCACATCAGGGAGCTATGGCTACACCTTC. It yields the protein CASSPTSGSYGYTF.

The chain employs TRBV15 and TRBJ2-1; D gene ambiguous. CDR1 is LNHNV and CDR2 is YYDKDF in the germline V gene (reference sequence). The V and J ends lost 5 bases and 2 bases respectively, with 4 bases between them. This CDR3 comprises 12 residues. CDR3 sequence: CATSLAYNEQFF. In DNA form, the CDR3 reads TGTGCCACCAGCCTAGCCTACAATGAGCAGTTCTTC.

The chain combines TRBV7-2 with TRBJ1-1, with 7 bases matching TRBD1. V was clipped by 5 bases and J by 8 bases; unmatched bases: 8. Germline CDR1 reads SGHTA; CDR2 reads FQGNSA. The CDR3 runs to 13 residues. The CDR3, as DNA: TGTGCCAGCAGCCAGGGACAGCTAGGCGAAGCTTTCTTT. Translated: CASSQGQLGEAFF. Filled out from reference TRBV7-2 and TRBJ1-1, the complete variable domain reads GAGVSQSPSNKVTEKGKDVELRCDPISGHTALYWYRQSLGQGLEFLIYFQGNSAPDKSGLPSDRFSAERTGGSVSTLTIQRTQQEDSAVYLCASSQGQLGEAFFGQGTRLTVV.

The rearrangement uses TRBV10-3 and TRBJ1-4; no reliable D call. The CDR3 has 13 residues. The V end lost 4 bases, the J end lost 7 bases, and 10 bases lay between the germline ends. Per the germline V gene, CDR1 is ENHRY and CDR2 is SYGVKD. The CDR3 DNA follows: TGTGCCATCAGTGGGGATATGGGTGAAAAACTGTTTTTT. Encoded protein: CAISGDMGEKLFF.

The chain uses TRBV29-1 and TRBJ1-4; D remains unclear. V lost 3 bases and J 5 bases, leaving 7 bases between the germline ends. CDR1 is SQVTM and CDR2 is ANQGSEA in the germline V gene. This CDR3 is 12 amino acids long. In DNA form, the CDR3 reads TGCAGCGTTGAGGGCCTGAATGAAAAACTGTTTTTT. It translates to CSVEGLNEKLFF.

This clonotype was detected only once. The chain combines TRBV6-5 with TRBJ1-2; possibly TRBD1 for D (5 bases). V was cut by 3 bases and J by 4 bases, with 12 bases left in between. Germline V gene sequence: CDR1 MNHEY, CDR2 SVGAGI. This CDR3 contains 14 residues. The CDR3 nucleotides are TGTGCCAGCAGTTATAACAGTAGGGGCTATGGCTACACCTTC. As protein: CASSYNSRGYGYTF.

V is TRBV18 and J is TRBJ1-1; a possible D gene is TRBD1 (6 bases). The germline V gene encodes CDR1 KGHSH and CDR2 LQKENI. V was cut by 2 bases and J by 7 bases, with 20 bases left in between. The CDR3 has 16 residues. The CDR3 protein is CASSPWSTGHQIEAFF. CDR3 in DNA: TGTGCCAGCTCACCATGGTCAACAGGGCACCAGATTGAAGCTTTCTTT.

The V and J genes are TRBV24-1 and TRBJ1-1; D gene ambiguous. The germline gives CDR1 KGHDR, CDR2 SFDVKD. This CDR3 spans 14 amino acids. V lost 4 bases and J lost 4, with 12 bases in between. CDR3 residues: CATSDLGSRTEAFF. As DNA, the CDR3 is TGTGCCACCAGTGACCTAGGGAGTCGCACTGAAGCTTTCTTT.

The CDR3 reads CSASDTGTVAYEQYF. The CDR3 DNA sequence: TGCAGTGCTAGTGATACCGGGACAGTAGCCTACGAGCAGTACTTC. The V gene is TRBV20-1, the J gene TRBJ2-7, with TRBD1 matching 7 bases. With 3 bases clipped from V and 2 bases from J, the junction kept 10 bases outside the gene matches. The CDR3 has 15 residues. Germline CDR1 and CDR2: DFQATT and SNEGSKA (reference sequence).

This clonotype was seen only once. The gene calls are TRBV4-1 and TRBJ2-1, with 10 positions matching TRBD2. The CDR3 length is 17 residues. Germline assignment: CDR1 MGHRA and CDR2 YSYEKL. V gave up 0 bases and J gave up 8 bases; unmatched junction bases: 10. The CDR3 DNA reads TGCGCCAGCAGCCAAGATGATGACAGCGGGAGGGCCTATGAGCAGTTCTTC. This codes for CASSQDDDSGRAYEQFF.

V is TRBV7-9 and J is TRBJ1-1; the D gene is possibly TRBD1 (5 bases). The CDR3 length is 15 residues. V was shortened by 5 bases and J by 5 bases, with 18 bases between the two germline ends. Germline CDR1 is SEHNR and CDR2 is FQNEAQ (reference sequence). CDR3 DNA sequence: TGTGCCAGCAGCACCGGCCCCGGGGGGGGGACTGAAGCTTTCTTT. Translating it yields CASSTGPGGGTEAFF.

The V gene is TRBV5-1, the J gene TRBJ2-2; maybe TRBD1 (5 bases). Trimming left V 3 bases short and J 2 bases short, with 11 bases between. The CDR3 is 15 residues long. Germline-derived CDR1 and CDR2 are SGHRS and YFSETQ. The CDR3 protein is CASSSGAVNTGELFF. Written as DNA, the CDR3 is TGCGCCAGCAGCTCTGGGGCGGTCAACACCGGGGAGCTGTTTTTT.

The rearrangement links TRBV6-5 to TRBJ2-1; no clear D. Germline CDR1 MNHEY, CDR2 SVGAGI. V was shortened by 7 bases and J by 5 bases, with 9 bases between the two germline ends. The CDR3 runs 12 residues. CDR3 residues: CASNSAHNEQFF. The DNA for the CDR3 is TGTGCCAGCAATTCTGCCCACAATGAGCAGTTCTTC.

The CDR3 DNA sequence: TGTGCCAGCAGTCCTAGACGGGAAGTCACAGATACGCAGTATTTT. Protein: CASSPRREVTDTQYF. The chain links TRBV6-5 to TRBJ2-3, with D perhaps matching TRBD2 (5 bases). The CDR3 totals 15 residues. V was pared by 5 bases and J by 2 bases, with 14 bases between. Per the germline V gene, CDR1 is MNHEY and CDR2 is SVGAGI.

This clonotype was counted a single time. The chain joins TRBV28 to TRBJ1-4; the D is unclear. The germline V and J ends were trimmed by 3 bases and 7 bases, with 15 bases remaining between them. Germline CDR1 is MDHEN and CDR2 is SYDVKM. The CDR3 consists of 15 residues. The DNA for the CDR3 is TGTGCCAGCAGTTTTAGGTCAGGAGGGAGTGAAAAACTGTTTTTT. It translates to CASSFRSGGSEKLFF.

The V gene is TRBV6-2 or TRBV6-3, the J gene TRBJ1-2, with D unresolved. The germline V and J ends were trimmed by 2 bases and 9 bases, with 10 bases remaining between them. Germline values: CDR1 MNHEY, CDR2 SVGEGT. The CDR3 loop spans 12 amino acids. CDR3 region: CASSYPGRRYTF. The DNA of the CDR3 is TGTGCCAGCAGTTACCCGGGTCGGCGCTACACCTTC.

V is TRBV2 and J is TRBJ1-5; no clear D gene. Germline assignment: CDR1 SNHLY and CDR2 FYNNEI. The CDR3 contains 12 residues. The V gene lost 7 bases and the J gene lost 5 bases, with 9 bases spanning the gap. The CDR3 spells CASTRVYQPQHF. CDR3 coding DNA: TGTGCCAGCACGAGGGTGTATCAGCCCCAGCATTTT.

This sequence joins TRBV29-1 and TRBJ2-7; TRBD2 is a possible D gene (5 bases). This CDR3 spans 11 amino acids. Germline V CDR1 and CDR2: SQVTM, ANQGSEA. Trimming took off 6 bases at V and 0 bases at J, with 6 bases between the two ends. Here the CDR3 reads CSVEASYEQYF. DNA for the CDR3: TGCAGCGTGGAGGCCTCCTACGAGCAGTACTTC.

The gene calls are TRBV6-5 and TRBJ1-1; 8 bases fit TRBD1. The CDR3 extends over 14 amino acids. With 6 bases clipped from V and 9 bases from J, the junction kept 12 bases outside the gene matches. Germline CDR1 is MNHEY and CDR2 is SVGAGI. This chain's CDR3 is CASRSDRVRGKAFF. The CDR3 DNA follows: TGTGCCAGCAGGTCGGACAGGGTGAGGGGTAAAGCTTTCTTT.

This clonotype was seen once. V and J are TRBV5-6 and TRBJ1-1, with a tentative D call TRBD1 (6 bases). The germline CDR1 and CDR2 sequences are SGHDT and YYEEEE. Trimming took off 4 bases at V and 4 bases at J, with 26 bases between the two ends. This CDR3 region has 18 residues. CDR3 in amino acids: CASSADRQDLIRGTEAFF. The CDR3 DNA reads TGTGCCAGCAGCGCAGACAGACAGGACCTAATAAGAGGCACTGAAGCTTTCTTT. The complete variable domain, with remaining parts taken from reference TRBV5-6 and TRBJ1-1, reads DAGVTQSPTHLIKTRGQQVTLRCSPKSGHDTVSWYQQALGQGPQFIFQYYEEEERQRGNFPDRFSGHQFPNYSSELNVNALLLGDSALYLCASSADRQDLIRGTEAFFGQGTRLTVV.